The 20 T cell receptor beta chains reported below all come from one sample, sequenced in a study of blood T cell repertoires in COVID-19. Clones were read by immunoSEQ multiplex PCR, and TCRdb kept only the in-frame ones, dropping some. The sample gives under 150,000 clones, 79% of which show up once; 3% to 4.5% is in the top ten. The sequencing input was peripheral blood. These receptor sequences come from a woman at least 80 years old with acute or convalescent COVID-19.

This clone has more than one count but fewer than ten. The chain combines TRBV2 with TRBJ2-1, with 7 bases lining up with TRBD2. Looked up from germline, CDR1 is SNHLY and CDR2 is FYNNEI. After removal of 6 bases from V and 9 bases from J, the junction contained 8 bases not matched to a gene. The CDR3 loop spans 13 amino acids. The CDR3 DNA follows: TGTGCCAGCAGGCTCGGACTAGGAAGTGAGCAGTTCTTC. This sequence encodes CASRLGLGSEQFF. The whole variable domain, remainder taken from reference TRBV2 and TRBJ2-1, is EPEVTQTPSHQVTQMGQEVILRCVPISNHLYFYWYRQILGQKVEFLVSFYNNEISEKSEIFDDQFSVERPDGSNFTLKIRSTKLEDSAMYFCASRLGLGSEQFFGPGTRLTVL.

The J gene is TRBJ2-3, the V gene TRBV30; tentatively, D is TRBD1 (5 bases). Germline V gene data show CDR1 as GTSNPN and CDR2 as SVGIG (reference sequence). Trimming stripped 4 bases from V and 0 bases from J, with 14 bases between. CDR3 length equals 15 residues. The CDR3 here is CAWTLGVTSTDTQYF. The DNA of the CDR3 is TGTGCCTGGACCCTAGGGGTTACTAGCACAGATACGCAGTATTTT.

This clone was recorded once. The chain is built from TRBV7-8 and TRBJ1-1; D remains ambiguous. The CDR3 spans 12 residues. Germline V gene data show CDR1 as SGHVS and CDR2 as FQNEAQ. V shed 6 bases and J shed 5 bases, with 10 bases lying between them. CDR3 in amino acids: CASRGSGTEAFF. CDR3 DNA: TGTGCCAGCAGAGGGTCGGGAACTGAAGCTTTCTTT.

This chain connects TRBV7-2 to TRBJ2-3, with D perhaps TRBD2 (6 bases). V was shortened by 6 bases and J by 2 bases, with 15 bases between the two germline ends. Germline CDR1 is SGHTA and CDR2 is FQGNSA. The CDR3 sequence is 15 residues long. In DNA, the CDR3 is TGTGCCAGCAGGCCAGCGGGTACATCCACAGATACGCAGTATTTT. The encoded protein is CASRPAGTSTDTQYF.

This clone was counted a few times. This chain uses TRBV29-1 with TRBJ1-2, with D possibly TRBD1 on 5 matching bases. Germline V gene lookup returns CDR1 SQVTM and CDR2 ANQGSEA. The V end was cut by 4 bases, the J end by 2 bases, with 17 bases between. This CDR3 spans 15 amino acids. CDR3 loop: CSVGGGGRDNYGYTF. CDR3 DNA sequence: TGCAGCGTTGGGGGAGGAGGGAGGGACAACTATGGCTACACCTTC.

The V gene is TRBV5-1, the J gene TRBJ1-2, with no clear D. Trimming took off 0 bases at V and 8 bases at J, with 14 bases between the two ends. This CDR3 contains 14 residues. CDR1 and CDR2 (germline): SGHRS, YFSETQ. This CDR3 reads CASSLERLGSGYTF. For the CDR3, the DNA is TGCGCCAGCAGCTTGGAGCGCCTGGGGAGCGGCTACACCTTC.

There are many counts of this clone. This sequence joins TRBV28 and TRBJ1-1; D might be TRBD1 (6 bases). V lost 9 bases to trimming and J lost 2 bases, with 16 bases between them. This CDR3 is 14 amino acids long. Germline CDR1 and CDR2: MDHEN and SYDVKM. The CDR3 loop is CASPPSQGNTEAFF. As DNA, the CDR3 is TGTGCCAGTCCTCCCTCACAGGGAAACACTGAAGCTTTCTTT.

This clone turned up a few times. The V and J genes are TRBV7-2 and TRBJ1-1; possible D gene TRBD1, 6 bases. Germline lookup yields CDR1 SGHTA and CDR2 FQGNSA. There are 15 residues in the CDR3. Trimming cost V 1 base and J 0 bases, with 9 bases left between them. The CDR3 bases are TGTGCCAGCAGCTTAGAAGGGGACATGAACACTGAAGCTTTCTTT. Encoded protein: CASSLEGDMNTEAFF.

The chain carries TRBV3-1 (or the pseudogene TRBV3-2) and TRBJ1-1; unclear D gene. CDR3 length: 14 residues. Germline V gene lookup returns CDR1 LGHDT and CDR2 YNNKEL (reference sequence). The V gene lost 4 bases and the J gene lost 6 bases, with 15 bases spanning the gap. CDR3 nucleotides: TGTGCCAGCAGCCCTGGACGGGGAGTTGCTGAAGCTTTCTTT. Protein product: CASSPGRGVAEAFF.

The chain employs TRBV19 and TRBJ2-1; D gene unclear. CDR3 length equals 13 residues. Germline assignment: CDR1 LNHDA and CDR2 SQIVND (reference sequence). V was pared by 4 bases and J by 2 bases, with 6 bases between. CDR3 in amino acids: CASSSGPYNEQFF. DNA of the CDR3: TGTGCCAGTAGTAGCGGCCCCTACAATGAGCAGTTCTTC.

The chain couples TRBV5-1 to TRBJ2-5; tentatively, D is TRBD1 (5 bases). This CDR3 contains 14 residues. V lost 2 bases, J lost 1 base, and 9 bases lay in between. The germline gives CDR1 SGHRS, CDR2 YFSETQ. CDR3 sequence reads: CASSLQAIQETQYF. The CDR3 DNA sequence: TGCGCCAGCAGCTTACAGGCTATCCAAGAGACCCAGTACTTC.

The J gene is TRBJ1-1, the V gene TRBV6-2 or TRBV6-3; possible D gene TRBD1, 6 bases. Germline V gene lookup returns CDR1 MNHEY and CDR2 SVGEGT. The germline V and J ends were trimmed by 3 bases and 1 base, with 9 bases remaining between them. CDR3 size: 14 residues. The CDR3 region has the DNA TGTGCCAGCAGTTATGGGGGCCCGAACACTGAAGCTTTCTTT. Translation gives CASSYGGPNTEAFF.

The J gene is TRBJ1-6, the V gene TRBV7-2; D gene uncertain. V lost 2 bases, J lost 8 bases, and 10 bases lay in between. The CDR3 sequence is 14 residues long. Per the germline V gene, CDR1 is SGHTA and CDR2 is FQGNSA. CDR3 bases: TGTGCCAGCAGCTTACCAGGATTTTATTCACCCCTCCACTTT. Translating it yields CASSLPGFYSPLHF.

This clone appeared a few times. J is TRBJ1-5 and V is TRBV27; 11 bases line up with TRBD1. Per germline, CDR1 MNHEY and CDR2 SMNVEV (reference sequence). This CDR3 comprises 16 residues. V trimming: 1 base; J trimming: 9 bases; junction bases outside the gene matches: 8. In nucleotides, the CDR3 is TGTGCCAGCAGTTTATGGGGGGGACAGGGGGTGATGCCCCAGCATTTT. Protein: CASSLWGGQGVMPQHF.

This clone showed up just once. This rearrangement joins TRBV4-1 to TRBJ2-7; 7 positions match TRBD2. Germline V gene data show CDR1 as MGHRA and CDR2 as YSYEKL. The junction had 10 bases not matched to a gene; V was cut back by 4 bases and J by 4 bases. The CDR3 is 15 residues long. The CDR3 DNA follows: TGCGCCAGCAGCCGCGGGGGTGGGACCGAGTACGAGCAGTACTTC. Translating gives CASSRGGGTEYEQYF.

The chain's CDR3 is CSASSGLDYSYSYNEQFF. As DNA, the CDR3 is TGCAGTGCTAGTTCGGGACTGGATTATTCTTACTCCTACAATGAGCAGTTCTTC. This rearrangement joins TRBV20-1 to TRBJ2-1; perhaps TRBD2 as D (6 bases). This CDR3 is 18 amino acids long. The germline V gene has CDR1 DFQATT and CDR2 SNEGSKA (reference sequence). The ends were cut back, 3 bases at V and 0 bases at J, with 21 bases in the middle.

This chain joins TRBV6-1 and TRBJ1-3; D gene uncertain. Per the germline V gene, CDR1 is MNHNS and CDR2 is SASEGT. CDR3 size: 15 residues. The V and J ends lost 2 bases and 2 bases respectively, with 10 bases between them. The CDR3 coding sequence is TGTGCCAGCAGTGAACTGTGGAGGGCTGGAAACACCATATATTTT. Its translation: CASSELWRAGNTIYF.

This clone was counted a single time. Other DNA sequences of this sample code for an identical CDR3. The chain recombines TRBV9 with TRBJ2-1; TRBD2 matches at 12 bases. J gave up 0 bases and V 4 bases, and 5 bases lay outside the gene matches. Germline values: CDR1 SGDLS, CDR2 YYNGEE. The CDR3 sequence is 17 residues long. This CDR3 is CASSPRLAGASYNEQFF. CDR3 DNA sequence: TGTGCCAGCAGCCCAAGACTAGCGGGGGCCTCCTACAATGAGCAGTTCTTC.

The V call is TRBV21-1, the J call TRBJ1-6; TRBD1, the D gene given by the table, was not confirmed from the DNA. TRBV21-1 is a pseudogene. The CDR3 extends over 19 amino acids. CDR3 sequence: CASSKPYRGRSSYNSPLHF. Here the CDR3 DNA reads TGTGCCAGCAGCAAACCTTACAGGGGTAGGAGCTCCTATAATTCACCCCTCCACTTT.

As DNA, the CDR3 is TGCGCCAGCCGACTGACCCAGGGGATAGGGGAAAAACTGTTTTTT. Residues: CASRLTQGIGEKLFF. V is TRBV4-1 and J is TRBJ1-4; tentative D call: TRBD1 (6 bases). V dropped 8 bases and J dropped 8 bases, with 21 bases sitting between them. Per germline, CDR1 MGHRA and CDR2 YSYEKL. The CDR3 is 15 amino acids.